This T cell receptor beta chain was identified in a study of kidney transplant recipient with SARS-CoV-2 infection. The CDR3 totals 19 residues, both ends included. This clonotype was found many times. The DNA is left out, because the CDR3 cannot be placed on it with certainty; the CDR3 is given as TCRdb lists it. TCRdb processed the reads anew with MiXCR; each CDR3 protein has one entry. The sample lists 250,000 or so distinct CDR3 sequences; 25% to 30% were seen once. The TCR comes from a male patient between 25 and 40 years old who had COVID-19 and was a kidney transplant recipient. Part of the T cell pool may stem from the graft donor. V gene TRBV7-5 combines with J gene TRBJ1-2. TRBV7-5 is a documented pseudogene. Sequenced material: a blood sample, taken at baseline and on roughly day 110 from a kidney transplant recipient. The CDR3 sequence: CISVPETESEVGKTYGYTF.